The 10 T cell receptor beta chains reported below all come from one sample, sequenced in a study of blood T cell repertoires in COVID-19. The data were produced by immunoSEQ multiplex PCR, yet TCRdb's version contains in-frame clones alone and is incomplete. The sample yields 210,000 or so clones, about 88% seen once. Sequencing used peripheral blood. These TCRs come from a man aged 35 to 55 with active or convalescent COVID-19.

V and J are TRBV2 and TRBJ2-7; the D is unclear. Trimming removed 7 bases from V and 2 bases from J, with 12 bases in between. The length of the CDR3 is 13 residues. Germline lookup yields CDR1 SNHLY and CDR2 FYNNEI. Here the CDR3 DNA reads TGTGCCAGCAAAGAATCCCCAGCCTACGAGCAGTACTTC. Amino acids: CASKESPAYEQYF. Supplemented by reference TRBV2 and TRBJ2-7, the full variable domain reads EPEVTQTPSHQVTQMGQEVILRCVPISNHLYFYWYRQILGQKVEFLVSFYNNEISEKSEIFDDQFSVERPDGSNFTLKIRSTKLEDSAMYFCASKESPAYEQYFGPGTRLTVT.

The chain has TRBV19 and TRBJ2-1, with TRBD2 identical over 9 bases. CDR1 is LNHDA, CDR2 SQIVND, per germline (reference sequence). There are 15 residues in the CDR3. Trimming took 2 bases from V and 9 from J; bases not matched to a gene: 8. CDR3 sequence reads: CASSIRAGGPSEQFF. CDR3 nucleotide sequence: TGTGCCAGTAGTATAAGAGCGGGGGGCCCCAGTGAGCAGTTCTTC.

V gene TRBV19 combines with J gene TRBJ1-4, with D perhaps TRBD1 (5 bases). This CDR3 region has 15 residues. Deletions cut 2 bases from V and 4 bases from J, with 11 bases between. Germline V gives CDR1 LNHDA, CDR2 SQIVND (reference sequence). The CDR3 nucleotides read TGTGCCAGTAGTATACGGCAGGGCCGTAATGAAAAACTGTTTTTT. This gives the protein CASSIRQGRNEKLFF.

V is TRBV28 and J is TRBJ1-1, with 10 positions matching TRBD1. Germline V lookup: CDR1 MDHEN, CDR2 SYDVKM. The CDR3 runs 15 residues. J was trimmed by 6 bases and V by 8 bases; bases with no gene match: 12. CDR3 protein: CASPPGQGRGAEAFF. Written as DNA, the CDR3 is TGTGCCAGCCCCCCGGGACAGGGGAGGGGGGCTGAAGCTTTCTTT.

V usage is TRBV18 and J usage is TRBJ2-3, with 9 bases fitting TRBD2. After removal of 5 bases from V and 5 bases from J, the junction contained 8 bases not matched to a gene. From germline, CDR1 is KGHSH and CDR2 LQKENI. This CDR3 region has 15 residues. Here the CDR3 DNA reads TGTGCCAGCTCAACGAGCGGGAGGAGTAGAGATACGCAGTATTTT. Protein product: CASSTSGRSRDTQYF. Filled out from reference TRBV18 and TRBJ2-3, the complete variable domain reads NAGVMQNPRHLVRRRGQEARLRCSPMKGHSHVYWYRQLPEEGLKFMVYLQKENIIDESGMPKERFSAEFPKEGPSILRIQQVVRGDSAAYFCASSTSGRSRDTQYFGPGTRLTVL.

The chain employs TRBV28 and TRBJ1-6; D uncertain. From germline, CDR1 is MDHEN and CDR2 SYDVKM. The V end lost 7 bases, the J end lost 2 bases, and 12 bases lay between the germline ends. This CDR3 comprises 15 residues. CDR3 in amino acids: CASKVPGTYNSPLHF. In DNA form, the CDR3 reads TGTGCCAGCAAAGTGCCGGGAACCTATAATTCACCCCTCCACTTT.

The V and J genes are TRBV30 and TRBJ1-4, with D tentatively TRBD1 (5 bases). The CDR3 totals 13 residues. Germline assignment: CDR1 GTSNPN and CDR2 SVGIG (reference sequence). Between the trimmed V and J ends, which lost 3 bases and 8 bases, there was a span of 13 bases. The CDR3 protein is CAWRSPPGEKLFF. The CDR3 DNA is TGTGCCTGGAGGTCCCCCCCAGGGGAAAAACTGTTTTTT.

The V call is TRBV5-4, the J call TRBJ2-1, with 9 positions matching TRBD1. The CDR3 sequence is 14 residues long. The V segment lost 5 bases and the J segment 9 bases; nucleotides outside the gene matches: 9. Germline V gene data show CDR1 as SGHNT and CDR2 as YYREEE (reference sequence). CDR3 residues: CASRQGQGEGEQFF. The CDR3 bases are TGTGCCAGCAGACAGGGACAGGGTGAGGGTGAGCAGTTCTTC.

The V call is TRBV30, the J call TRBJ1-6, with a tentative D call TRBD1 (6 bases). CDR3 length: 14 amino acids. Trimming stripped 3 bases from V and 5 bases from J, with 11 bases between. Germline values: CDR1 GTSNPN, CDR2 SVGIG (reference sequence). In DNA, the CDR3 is TGTGCCTGGAGATTGTCAGGGGATAATTCACCCCTCCACTTT. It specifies CAWRLSGDNSPLHF.

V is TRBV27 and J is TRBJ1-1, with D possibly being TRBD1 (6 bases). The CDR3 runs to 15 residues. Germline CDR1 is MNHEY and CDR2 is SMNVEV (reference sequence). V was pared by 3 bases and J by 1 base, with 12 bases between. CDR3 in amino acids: CASSLPGHSNTEAFF. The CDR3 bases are TGTGCCAGCAGTTTGCCGGGACATTCGAACACTGAAGCTTTCTTT.